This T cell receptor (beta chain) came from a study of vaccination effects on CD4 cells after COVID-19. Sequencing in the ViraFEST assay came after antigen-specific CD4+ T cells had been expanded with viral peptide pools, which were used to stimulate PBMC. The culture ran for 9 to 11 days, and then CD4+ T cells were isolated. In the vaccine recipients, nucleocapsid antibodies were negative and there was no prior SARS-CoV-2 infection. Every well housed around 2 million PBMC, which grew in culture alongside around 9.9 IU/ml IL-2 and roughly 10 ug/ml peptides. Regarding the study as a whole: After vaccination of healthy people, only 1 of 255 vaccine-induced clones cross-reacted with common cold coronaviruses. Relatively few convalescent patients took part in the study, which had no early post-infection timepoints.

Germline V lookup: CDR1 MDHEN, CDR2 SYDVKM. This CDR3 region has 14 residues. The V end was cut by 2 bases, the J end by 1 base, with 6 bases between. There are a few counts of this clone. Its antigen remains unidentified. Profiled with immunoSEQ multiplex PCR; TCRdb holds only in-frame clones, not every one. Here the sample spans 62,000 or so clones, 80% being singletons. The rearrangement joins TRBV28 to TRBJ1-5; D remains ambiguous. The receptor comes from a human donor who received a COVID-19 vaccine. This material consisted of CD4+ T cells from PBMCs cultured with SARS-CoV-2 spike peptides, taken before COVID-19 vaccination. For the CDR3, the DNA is TGTGCCAGCAGTTTAGGTTCGAGCAATCAGCCCCAGCATTTT. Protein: CASSLGSSNQPQHF.